The 18 T cell receptor beta chains below all came from one sample that was sequenced in a study of blood T cell repertoires in COVID-19. This table comes from immunoSEQ multiplex PCR, and its TCRdb copy is limited to in-frame clones, with some not included. In the table there are approximately 280,000 clones, roughly 90% of which are singletons. What was sequenced was peripheral blood. These TCRs come from a man in his forties or fifties with acute or convalescent COVID-19.

The V call is TRBV5-1, the J call TRBJ1-3; D unresolved. CDR1 is SGHRS and CDR2 is YFSETQ in the germline V gene. Trimming cost V 0 bases and J 0 bases, with 7 bases left between them. The CDR3 length is 15 residues. In DNA, the CDR3 is TGCGCCAGCAGCTTGGCCGGGGACTCTGGAAACACCATATATTTT. This encodes CASSLAGDSGNTIYF.

This sequence joins TRBV28 and TRBJ1-6; the D gene is possibly TRBD1 (5 bases). CDR3 length equals 13 residues. V was cut by 4 bases and J by 9 bases, with 10 bases left in between. Germline V gene data show CDR1 as MDHEN and CDR2 as SYDVKM. The CDR3 nucleotides are TGTGCCAGCAGTTCACGGGACTTTTCACCCCTCCACTTT. Translation: CASSSRDFSPLHF.

The chain uses TRBV12-5 and TRBJ2-4; 10 bases are shared with TRBD1. Per germline, CDR1 LGHNT and CDR2 FRNRAP. The V and J ends lost 0 bases and 8 bases, in that order; junction bases with no gene match: 7. The CDR3 is 16 residues long. DNA for the CDR3: TGTGCTAGTGGTTTGGTAAAAAAGGACAGGGGGGACATTCAGTACTTC. Protein: CASGLVKKDRGDIQYF.

V usage is TRBV29-1 and J usage is TRBJ1-2; possibly TRBD1 for D (5 bases). Trimming took off 1 base at V and 4 bases at J, with 16 bases between the two ends. This CDR3 is built from 15 residues. The germline V gene has CDR1 SQVTM and CDR2 ANQGSEA. CDR3 DNA: TGCAGCGTTGAAGGTCGGAGGGGAATCCTCTATGGCTACACCTTC. Translating it yields CSVEGRRGILYGYTF.

This sequence joins TRBV2 and TRBJ2-7, with unresolved D. V lost 8 bases and J lost 0, with 8 bases in between. CDR1 SNHLY and CDR2 FYNNEI come from the germline V gene. This CDR3 is 12 amino acids long. This CDR3 is CASRDISYEQYF. DNA for the CDR3: TGTGCCAGCCGCGACATCTCCTACGAGCAGTACTTC.

The genes are TRBV19 and TRBJ1-5; the match to TRBD1 covers 7 bases. This CDR3 spans 14 amino acids. V lost 3 bases to trimming and J lost 7 bases; unmatched junction nucleotides: 6. CDR1 LNHDA and CDR2 SQIVND come from the germline V gene (reference sequence). The CDR3 is CASSITGVGQPQHF. The DNA for the CDR3 is TGTGCCAGTAGTATTACAGGGGTGGGACAGCCCCAGCATTTT. The full variable domain, in which reference TRBV19 and TRBJ1-5 provide the parts outside the CDR3, is DGGITQSPKYLFRKEGQNVTLSCEQNLNHDAMYWYRQDPGQGLRLIYYSQIVNDFQKGDIAEGYSVSREKKESFPLTVTSAQKNPTAFYLCASSITGVGQPQHFGDGTRLSIL.

The chain links TRBV2 to TRBJ2-7; no firm D call. This CDR3 spans 11 amino acids. With 4 bases removed from V and 4 bases from J, the gap between germline ends came to 5 bases. Per germline, CDR1 SNHLY and CDR2 FYNNEI. The CDR3 region has the DNA TGTGCCAGCAGTGTGGAGTACGAGCAGTACTTC. Translating it yields CASSVEYEQYF.

The chain has TRBV5-6 and TRBJ2-3; 9 nucleotides agree with TRBD2. With V trimmed by 1 base and J by 2 bases, 8 bases remained unmatched. The CDR3 contains 17 residues. Germline V gives CDR1 SGHDT, CDR2 YYEEEE. For the CDR3, the DNA is TGTGCCAGCAGCTTGTTGTCTAGCGGGATGTTCACAGATACGCAGTATTTT. It is translated as CASSLLSSGMFTDTQYF.

The chain recombines TRBV14 with TRBJ1-2; no definite D call. The CDR3 length is 14 residues. The ends were cut back, 0 bases at V and 5 bases at J, with 10 bases in the middle. The germline gives CDR1 SGHDN, CDR2 FVKESK. CDR3 residues: CASSQDTGFYGYTF. The CDR3 region has the DNA TGTGCCAGCAGCCAAGATACGGGATTTTATGGCTACACCTTC. The full variable domain, its missing parts supplied by reference TRBV14 and TRBJ1-2, is EAGVTQFPSHSVIEKGQTVTLRCDPISGHDNLYWYRRVMGKEIKFLLHFVKESKQDESGMPNNRFLAERTGGTYSTLKVQPAELEDSGVYFCASSQDTGFYGYTFGSGTRLTVV.

The CDR3 region has the DNA TGTGCCACCAGTGGTGGACAGGGGGCTGAGCAGTTCTTC. It specifies CATSGGQGAEQFF. V is TRBV24-1 and J is TRBJ2-1; 11 bases agree with TRBD1. CDR3 length equals 13 residues. The germline V gene encodes CDR1 KGHDR and CDR2 SFDVKD. Trimming cost V 5 bases and J 9 bases; bases outside gene matches: 2.

The rearrangement links TRBV7-6 to TRBJ2-3; possibly TRBD1 for D (6 bases). Germline values: CDR1 SGHVS, CDR2 FNYEAQ. The V and J ends lost 2 bases and 1 base respectively, with 10 bases between them. The CDR3 runs 15 residues. The CDR3, as DNA: TGTGCCAGCAGCTTAAAGGACAGTTGCACAGATACGCAGTATTTT. Its protein is CASSLKDSCTDTQYF. The entire variable domain, with the rest obtained from reference TRBV7-6 and TRBJ2-3, is as follows: GAGVSQSPRYKVTKRGQDVALRCDPISGHVSLYWYRQALGQGPEFLTYFNYEAQQDKSGLPNDRFSAERPEGSISTLTIQRTEQRDSAMYRCASSLKDSCTDTQYFGPGTRLTVL.

The rearrangement joins TRBV4-2 to TRBJ1-2; possibly TRBD1 for D (6 bases). CDR3 length: 16 residues. Germline V gene data show CDR1 as LGHNA and CDR2 as YNFKEQ. Between the trimmed V and J ends, which lost 4 bases and 0 bases, there was a span of 15 bases. The CDR3 bases are TGTGCCAGCAGCCGCAGCGTTGGACAGCCTAACTATGGCTACACCTTC. It codes for CASSRSVGQPNYGYTF.

The count of this clone is one. J is TRBJ1-2 and V is TRBV5-1; 10 nucleotides match TRBD1. CDR3 length: 15 amino acids. The germline V gene has CDR1 SGHRS and CDR2 YFSETQ. Trimming at V came to 3 bases and at J to 4 bases, leaving 6 bases not matched to a gene. Here the CDR3 reads CASSSETGGLYGYTF. CDR3 DNA: TGCGCCAGCAGCTCGGAGACAGGGGGCCTCTATGGCTACACCTTC.

The chain combines TRBV5-5 with TRBJ2-6; D ambiguous. The V end lost 2 bases, the J end lost 2 bases, and 5 bases lay between the germline ends. The CDR3 covers 14 residues. The germline V gene has CDR1 SGHKS and CDR2 YYEKEE (reference sequence). CDR3 in DNA: TGTGCCAGCAGCTTAACTGCTGGGGCCAACGTCCTGACTTTC. Residues: CASSLTAGANVLTF.

The rearrangement uses TRBV5-4 and TRBJ2-1; D is unclear. From germline, CDR1 is SGHNT and CDR2 YYREEE (reference sequence). The ends were cut back, 4 bases at V and 0 bases at J, with 20 bases in the middle. This CDR3 is built from 18 residues. CDR3 amino acids: CASSVDALFSSSYNEQFF. CDR3 DNA: TGTGCCAGCAGCGTTGATGCGTTGTTTTCGAGCTCCTACAATGAGCAGTTCTTC.

V is TRBV29-1 and J is TRBJ2-2; D is possibly TRBD2 (5 bases). Per the germline V gene, CDR1 is SQVTM and CDR2 is ANQGSEA. There are 15 residues in the CDR3. V was clipped by 7 bases and J by 4 bases, with 19 bases between them. DNA for the CDR3: TGCAGCGGCCGCCGTGAGGGTGCAAGCACCGGGGAGCTGTTTTTT. Translation gives CSGRREGASTGELFF.

With regard to this clone: This CDR3 is also generated by other DNA sequences in the sample. The chain recombines TRBV3-1 (or the pseudogene TRBV3-2) with TRBJ2-3; tentatively, D is TRBD2 (6 bases). The germline CDR1 and CDR2 sequences are LGHDT and YNNKEL (reference sequence). V lost 4 bases and J 1 base, leaving 9 bases between the germline ends. The CDR3 loop spans 14 amino acids. The CDR3 bases are TGTGCCAGCAGCCGATCGGGGGGCACAGATACGCAGTATTTT. Amino acid sequence: CASSRSGGTDTQYF.

CDR3 sequence (DNA): TGTGCCAGTAGTATAGCCGGGACAGGACTCAATCAGCCCCAGCATTTT. Amino acid sequence: CASSIAGTGLNQPQHF. This chain links TRBV19 with TRBJ1-5, with 8 bases lining up with TRBD1. The V and J ends lost 1 base and 3 bases, in that order; junction bases with no gene match: 5. Germline V gene lookup returns CDR1 LNHDA and CDR2 SQIVND (reference sequence). This CDR3 has 16 amino acids.